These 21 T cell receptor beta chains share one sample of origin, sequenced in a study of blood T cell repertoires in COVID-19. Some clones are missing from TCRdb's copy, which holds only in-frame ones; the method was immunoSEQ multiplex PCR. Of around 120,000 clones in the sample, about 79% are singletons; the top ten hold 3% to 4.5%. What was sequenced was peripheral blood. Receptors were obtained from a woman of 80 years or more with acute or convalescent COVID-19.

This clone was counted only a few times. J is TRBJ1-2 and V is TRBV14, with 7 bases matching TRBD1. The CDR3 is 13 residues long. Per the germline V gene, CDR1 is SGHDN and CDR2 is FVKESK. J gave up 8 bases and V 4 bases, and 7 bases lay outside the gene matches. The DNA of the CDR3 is TGTGCCAGCAGCCTAGGGACAGCCGCCGGCTACACCTTC. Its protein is CASSLGTAAGYTF.

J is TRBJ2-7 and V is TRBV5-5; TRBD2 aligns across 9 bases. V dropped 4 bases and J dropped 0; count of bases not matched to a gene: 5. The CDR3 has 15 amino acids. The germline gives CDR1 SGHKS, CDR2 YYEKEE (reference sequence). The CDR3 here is CASSPRLAVSYEQYF. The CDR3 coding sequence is TGTGCCAGCAGCCCGAGACTAGCGGTCTCCTACGAGCAGTACTTC.

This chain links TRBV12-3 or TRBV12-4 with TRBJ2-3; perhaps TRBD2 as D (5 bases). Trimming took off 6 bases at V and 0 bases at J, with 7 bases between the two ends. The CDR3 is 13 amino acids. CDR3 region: CASSRGSTDTQYF. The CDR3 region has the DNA TGTGCCAGCAGCCGAGGGAGCACAGATACGCAGTATTTT.

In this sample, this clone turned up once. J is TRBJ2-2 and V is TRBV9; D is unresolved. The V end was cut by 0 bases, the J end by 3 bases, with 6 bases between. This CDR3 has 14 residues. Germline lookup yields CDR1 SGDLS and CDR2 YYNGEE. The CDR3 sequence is CASSVVQYTGELFF. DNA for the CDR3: TGTGCCAGCAGCGTAGTCCAGTACACCGGGGAGCTGTTTTTT.

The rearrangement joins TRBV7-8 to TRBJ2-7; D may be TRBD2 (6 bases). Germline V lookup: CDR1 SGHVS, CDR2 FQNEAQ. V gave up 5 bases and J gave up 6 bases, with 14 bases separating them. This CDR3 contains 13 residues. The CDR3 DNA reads TGTGCCAGCAGCCAAGGGCGGGGATTCGAGCAGTACTTC. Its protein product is CASSQGRGFEQYF.

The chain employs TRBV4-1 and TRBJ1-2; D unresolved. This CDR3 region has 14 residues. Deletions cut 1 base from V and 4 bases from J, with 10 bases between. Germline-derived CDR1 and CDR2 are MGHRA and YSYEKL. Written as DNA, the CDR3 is TGCGCCAGCAGCCAAGTAGTGTATACCTATGGCTACACCTTC. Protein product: CASSQVVYTYGYTF.

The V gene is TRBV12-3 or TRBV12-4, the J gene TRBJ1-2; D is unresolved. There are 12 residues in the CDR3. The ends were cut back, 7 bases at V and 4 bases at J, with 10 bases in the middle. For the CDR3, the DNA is TGTGCCAGCAATAGCTTCCTCTATGGCTACACCTTC. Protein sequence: CASNSFLYGYTF.

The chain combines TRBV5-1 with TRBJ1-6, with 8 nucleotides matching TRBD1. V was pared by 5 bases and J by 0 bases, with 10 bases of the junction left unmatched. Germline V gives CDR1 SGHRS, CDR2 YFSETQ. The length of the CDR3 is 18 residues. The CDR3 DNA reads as TGCGCCAGCAGTTCCGAAGGACAGGGAAGCTCCTATAATTCACCCCTCCACTTT. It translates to CASSSEGQGSSYNSPLHF. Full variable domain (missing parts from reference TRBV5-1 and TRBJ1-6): KAGVTQTPRYLIKTRGQQVTLSCSPISGHRSVSWYQQTPGQGLQFLFEYFSETQRNKGNFPGRFSGRQFSNSRSEMNVSTLELGDSALYLCASSSEGQGSSYNSPLHFGNGTRLTVT.

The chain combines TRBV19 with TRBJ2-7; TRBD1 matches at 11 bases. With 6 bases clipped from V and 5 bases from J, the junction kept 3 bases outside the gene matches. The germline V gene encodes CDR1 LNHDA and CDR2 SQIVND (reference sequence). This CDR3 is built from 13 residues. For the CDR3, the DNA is TGTGCCAGTAGCCCGGGACAGGGGGACGAGCAGTACTTC. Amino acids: CASSPGQGDEQYF.

CDR3 sequence (DNA): TGTGCCAGCAGCCCCCGGCGTAGCGGGGCTCAGTTCTTC. This sequence encodes CASSPRRSGAQFF. V usage is TRBV7-2 and J usage is TRBJ2-1, with 8 bases lining up with TRBD2. J gave up 13 bases and V 5 bases, and 10 bases lay outside the gene matches. Germline V gene lookup returns CDR1 SGHTA and CDR2 FQGNSA. The CDR3 has 13 amino acids.

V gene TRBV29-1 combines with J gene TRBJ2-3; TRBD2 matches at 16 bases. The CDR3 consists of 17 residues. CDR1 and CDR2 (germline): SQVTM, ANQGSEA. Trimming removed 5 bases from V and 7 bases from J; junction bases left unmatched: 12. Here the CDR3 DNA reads TGCAGCGTTTCCGGGACTAGCGGGAGGGACCCACCTAATACGCAGTATTTT. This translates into CSVSGTSGRDPPNTQYF.

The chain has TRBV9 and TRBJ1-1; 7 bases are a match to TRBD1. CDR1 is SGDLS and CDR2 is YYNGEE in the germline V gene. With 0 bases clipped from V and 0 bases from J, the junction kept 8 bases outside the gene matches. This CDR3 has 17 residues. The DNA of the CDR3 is TGTGCCAGCAGCGTAGAGCTAGGGACAGTCATGAACACTGAAGCTTTCTTT. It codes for CASSVELGTVMNTEAFF.

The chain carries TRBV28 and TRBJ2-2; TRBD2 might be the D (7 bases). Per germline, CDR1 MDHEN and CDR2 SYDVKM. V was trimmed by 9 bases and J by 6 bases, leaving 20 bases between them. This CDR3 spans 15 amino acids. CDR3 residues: CASTGGGAMPGELFF. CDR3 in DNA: TGTGCCAGTACTGGTGGGGGGGCAATGCCCGGGGAGCTGTTTTTT.

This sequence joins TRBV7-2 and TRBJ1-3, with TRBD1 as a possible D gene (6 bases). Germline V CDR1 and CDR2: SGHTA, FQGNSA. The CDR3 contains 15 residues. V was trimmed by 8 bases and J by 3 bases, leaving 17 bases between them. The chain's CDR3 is CASLKNRVGGNTIYF. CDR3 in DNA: TGTGCCAGCCTCAAGAACAGGGTCGGTGGAAACACCATATATTTT.

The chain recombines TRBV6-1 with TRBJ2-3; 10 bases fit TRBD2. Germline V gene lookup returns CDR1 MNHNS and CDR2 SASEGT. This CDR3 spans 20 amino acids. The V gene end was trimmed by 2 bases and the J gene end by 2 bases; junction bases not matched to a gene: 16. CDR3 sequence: CASSEFYWGTGTSDTDTQYF. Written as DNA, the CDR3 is TGTGCCAGCAGTGAATTTTATTGGGGGACCGGGACTAGCGACACAGATACGCAGTATTTT.

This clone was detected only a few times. The CDR3 DNA sequence: TGTGCCAGTACCCCGGGACAGTGGGCCGCGGCCCTCCACTTT. This gives the protein CASTPGQWAAALHF. V usage is TRBV19 and J usage is TRBJ1-6; 7 bases map to TRBD1. The CDR3 length is 14 residues. Germline loops: CDR1 LNHDA, CDR2 SQIVND (reference sequence). J was trimmed by 14 bases and V by 7 bases; bases with no gene match: 14.

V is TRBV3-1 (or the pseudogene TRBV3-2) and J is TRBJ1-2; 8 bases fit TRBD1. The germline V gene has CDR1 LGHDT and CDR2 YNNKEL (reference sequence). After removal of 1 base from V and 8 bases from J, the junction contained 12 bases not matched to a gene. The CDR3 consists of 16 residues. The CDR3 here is CASSQAQGASGSGYTF. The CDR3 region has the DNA TGTGCCAGCAGCCAAGCCCAGGGGGCCTCGGGGAGCGGCTACACCTTC.

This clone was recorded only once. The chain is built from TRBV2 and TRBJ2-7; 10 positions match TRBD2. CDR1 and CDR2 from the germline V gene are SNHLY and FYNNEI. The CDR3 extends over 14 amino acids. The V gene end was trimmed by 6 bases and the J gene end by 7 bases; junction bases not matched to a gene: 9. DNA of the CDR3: TGTGCCAGCAGACAACTAGCGGGGATTGGGGAGCAGTACTTC. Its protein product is CASRQLAGIGEQYF.

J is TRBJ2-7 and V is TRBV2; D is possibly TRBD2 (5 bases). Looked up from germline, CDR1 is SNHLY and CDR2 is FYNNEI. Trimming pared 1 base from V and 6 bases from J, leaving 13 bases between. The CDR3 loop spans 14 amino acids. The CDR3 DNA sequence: TGTGCCAGCAGTGAAGAGCCCACGGCGGGCGAGCAGTACTTC. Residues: CASSEEPTAGEQYF.

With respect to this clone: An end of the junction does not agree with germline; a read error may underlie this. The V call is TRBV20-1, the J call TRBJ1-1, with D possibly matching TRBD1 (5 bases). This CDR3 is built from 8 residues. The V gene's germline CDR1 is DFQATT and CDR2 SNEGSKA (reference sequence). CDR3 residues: CSASYGGF. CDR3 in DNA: TGCAGTGCTAGCTACGGGGGGTTT.

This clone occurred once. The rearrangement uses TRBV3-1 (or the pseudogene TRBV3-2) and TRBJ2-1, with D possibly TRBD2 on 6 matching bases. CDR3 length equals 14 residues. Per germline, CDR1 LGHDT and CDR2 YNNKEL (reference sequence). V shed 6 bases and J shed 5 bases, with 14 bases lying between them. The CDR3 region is CASSLWRDDNEQFF. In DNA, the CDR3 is TGTGCCAGCAGTCTGTGGCGGGACGACAATGAGCAGTTCTTC.